The 7 T cell receptor beta chains presented below share a single source sample, sequenced in a study of patients and donors after allogeneic stem cell transplantation. Using its own MiXCR run on the RT-PCR reads, TCRdb lists one record per CDR3 protein. The profile shows 800,000 to 1,000,000 distinct CDR3 sequences, roughly 18% of them singletons. What was sequenced was blood, either unsorted or a sorted T cell fraction (not recorded which). The receptors shown here come from a human donor who was either an allogeneic HSCT recipient or a stem cell or donor lymphocyte infusion donor (not recorded which). It is not recorded whose cells these are; they may come from a transplant donor.

This clonotype was detected many times. The chain joins TRBV10-3 to TRBJ1-1; D is uncertain. This CDR3 is built from 13 residues. Germline CDR1 ENHRY, CDR2 SYGVKD. The V gene lost 3 bases and the J gene lost 1 base, with 6 bases spanning the gap. This CDR3 is CAISDPKNTEAFF. CDR3 coding DNA: TGTGCCATCAGTGACCCCAAGAACACTGAAGCTTTCTTT.

The chain employs TRBV9 and TRBJ2-1; the D gene is possibly TRBD2 (6 bases). This CDR3 spans 15 amino acids. Trimming removed 0 bases from V and 7 bases from J, with 14 bases in between. Germline CDR1 and CDR2: SGDLS and YYNGEE. Here the CDR3 reads CASSVDERARNEQFF. The CDR3 DNA reads as TGTGCCAGCAGCGTAGATGAGCGGGCTAGGAATGAGCAGTTCTTC.

V gene TRBV20-1 combines with J gene TRBJ1-1; D is ambiguous. This CDR3 is built from 15 residues. Germline-derived CDR1 and CDR2 are DFQATT and SNEGSKA (reference sequence). The V end was cut by 0 bases, the J end by 0 bases, with 11 bases between. The CDR3 DNA reads as TGCAGTGCTAGAGATCCCCACAGCATGAACACTGAAGCTTTCTTT. It encodes CSARDPHSMNTEAFF.

Only a few counts were recorded for this clonotype. This chain uses TRBV6-5 with TRBJ1-2; 10 bases fit TRBD1. The CDR3 sequence is 17 residues long. Germline trimming cut 4 bases from V and 0 bases from J; bases unmatched to any gene: 8. Germline assignment: CDR1 MNHEY and CDR2 SVGAGI. The CDR3 is CASSSSTGGPTNYGYTF. CDR3 DNA: TGTGCCAGCAGTTCCTCGACAGGGGGCCCTACTAACTATGGCTACACCTTC.

The rearrangement uses TRBV10-2 and TRBJ1-1; 7 bases line up with TRBD1. The CDR3 consists of 12 residues. The V gene end was trimmed by 7 bases and the J gene end by 5 bases; junction bases not matched to a gene: 4. CDR1 and CDR2 (germline): WSHSY, SAAADI. CDR3: CASIQGETEAFF. CDR3 sequence (DNA): TGCGCCAGCATCCAGGGGGAAACTGAAGCTTTCTTT.

The chain combines TRBV24-1 with TRBJ2-1; D is ambiguous. From germline, CDR1 is KGHDR and CDR2 SFDVKD. The CDR3 contains 13 residues. V lost 0 bases, J lost 10 bases, and 9 bases lay in between. This CDR3 reads CATSDLNRSEQFF. Here the CDR3 DNA reads TGTGCCACCAGTGATTTGAACCGTTCGGAGCAGTTCTTC.

This clonotype was seen a few times. The rearrangement joins TRBV20-1 to TRBJ1-2; 9 bases are shared with TRBD1. Germline trimming cut 0 bases from V and 7 bases from J; bases unmatched to any gene: 6. The CDR3 is made up of 14 amino acids. Germline V gene data show CDR1 as DFQATT and CDR2 as SNEGSKA (reference sequence). CDR3 protein: CSARDNGQGFGYTF. CDR3 nucleotides: TGCAGTGCTAGAGATAACGGACAGGGGTTTGGCTACACCTTC.